The entry below describes one T cell receptor beta chain. The antigen is not known. Produced via immunoSEQ multiplex PCR; TCRdb's table is partial and in-frame only. This table has around 100,000 clones, approximately 83% appearing once. V lost 4 bases to trimming and J lost 1 base, with 11 bases between them. The CDR3 is 14 residues long. Germline V lookup: CDR1 SGHRS, CDR2 YFSETQ. This sample is drawn from a study of PD-1 blockade in mismatch repair-deficient tumors. Study details: Enrolled about 2012-2017, patients had progressing, pretreated mismatch repair-deficient cancers of 11 to 13 types. Study-level results: Tumor-resident clones, often undetectable pretreatment in blood, expanded then contracted after pembrolizumab.

Every patient had mismatch repair deficiency by PCR or immunohistochemistry. TCR sequencing covered a few patients who responded to pembrolizumab. The chain employs TRBV5-1 and TRBJ1-1; D is undetermined. Here the sequenced sample was peripheral blood, taken about 33 weeks after starting pembrolizumab. The receptor's source is an adult with mismatch repair-deficient cancer. This CDR3 reads CASSLAAENTEAFF. The CDR3 DNA reads TGCGCCAGCAGCCTGGCGGCGGAGAACACTGAAGCTTTCTTT. Full variable domain (outside the CDR3, taken from reference TRBV5-1 and TRBJ1-1): KAGVTQTPRYLIKTRGQQVTLSCSPISGHRSVSWYQQTPGQGLQFLFEYFSETQRNKGNFPGRFSGRQFSNSRSEMNVSTLELGDSALYLCASSLAAENTEAFFGQGTRLTVV.